These 25 T cell receptor beta chains came from one sample sequenced in a study of long-term antiretroviral therapy in people with HIV. The immunoSEQ assay was v3.0, run at survey level. Some clones are missing from TCRdb's copy, which holds only in-frame ones; the method was immunoSEQ multiplex PCR. This table holds just over 35,000 clones, 82% found once. The material was unsorted PBMCs, obtained 0.6 years after starting antiretroviral therapy. These receptors came from a young man with HIV.

The genes are TRBV6-6 and TRBJ2-1; tentatively, D is TRBD1 (6 bases). Germline loops: CDR1 MNHNY, CDR2 SVGAGI (reference sequence). This CDR3 is 14 amino acids long. Between the trimmed V and J ends, which lost 2 bases and 6 bases, there was a span of 11 bases. CDR3 in DNA: TGTGCCAGCAGTTACCAGGGGAGCGGCAATGAGCAGTTCTTC. The encoded protein is CASSYQGSGNEQFF.

The chain carries TRBV28 and TRBJ1-2, with D tentatively TRBD1 (5 bases). With 6 bases removed from V and 4 bases from J, the gap between germline ends came to 15 bases. Germline V gene sequence: CDR1 MDHEN, CDR2 SYDVKM. The CDR3 is made up of 14 amino acids. CDR3 DNA sequence: TGTGCCAGCAGCGCTCAACCAGGGACCTATGGCTACACCTTC. It translates to CASSAQPGTYGYTF.

Written as DNA, the CDR3 is TGTGCCAGCCGAGGGGACCTGACTGAAGCTTTCTTT. Its protein is CASRGDLTEAFF. The chain couples TRBV2 to TRBJ1-1; D is possibly TRBD1 (5 bases). Germline CDR1 SNHLY, CDR2 FYNNEI. This CDR3 region has 12 residues. Between the trimmed V and J ends, which lost 8 bases and 5 bases, there was a span of 12 bases.

In this sample, this clone turned up once. The chain links TRBV6-5 to TRBJ2-5; the D is unclear. The CDR3 sequence is 11 residues long. CDR1 and CDR2 (germline): MNHEY, SVGAGI. Trimming took 6 bases from V and 2 from J, leaving 4 bases between them. CDR3 sequence: CASRGQETQYF. The CDR3 DNA sequence: TGTGCCAGCAGGGGTCAAGAGACCCAGTACTTC.

This chain uses TRBV7-2 with TRBJ2-5; 7 nucleotides line up with TRBD2. Germline V gene sequence: CDR1 SGHTA, CDR2 FQGNSA. This CDR3 spans 16 amino acids. Germline trimming cut 1 base from V and 4 bases from J; bases unmatched to any gene: 9. CDR3 residues: CASSLERGLAGETQYF. The CDR3 nucleotides read TGTGCCAGCAGCTTAGAAAGGGGATTAGCGGGAGAGACCCAGTACTTC.

CDR3 protein: CASMKDGQGSSDTQYF. In nucleotides, the CDR3 is TGCGCCAGCATGAAAGACGGACAGGGGTCGTCAGATACGCAGTATTTT. V gene TRBV5-1 combines with J gene TRBJ2-3; TRBD1 agrees at 9 bases. CDR1 and CDR2 (germline): SGHRS, YFSETQ. Trimming cost V 6 bases and J 4 bases; bases outside gene matches: 12. CDR3 length: 16 amino acids.

The V and J genes are TRBV5-1 and TRBJ2-1; 8 bases agree with TRBD2. CDR1 is SGHRS, CDR2 YFSETQ, per germline. Trimming at V came to 2 bases and at J to 4 bases, leaving 11 bases not matched to a gene. The CDR3 covers 17 residues. CDR3 sequence (DNA): TGCGCCAGCAGCTTAACCTCCCTAGCGGGCCCATACAATGAGCAGTTCTTC. Translating gives CASSLTSLAGPYNEQFF.

The gene calls are TRBV19 and TRBJ2-3; D gene unclear. CDR1 LNHDA and CDR2 SQIVND come from the germline V gene (reference sequence). Between the trimmed V and J ends, which lost 7 bases and 2 bases, there was a span of 13 bases. The CDR3 is 14 residues long. CDR3 loop: CASILGDFTDTQYF. The CDR3 bases are TGTGCCAGTATTTTGGGCGACTTCACAGATACGCAGTATTTT.

The genes are TRBV19 and TRBJ2-1; D possibly corresponds to TRBD1 (5 bases). From germline, CDR1 is LNHDA and CDR2 SQIVND (reference sequence). The CDR3 loop spans 16 amino acids. The V end was cut by 5 bases, the J end by 0 bases, with 14 bases between. DNA for the CDR3: TGTGCCAGTAGTTTCGGTGGGGCACCCTCCTACAATGAGCAGTTCTTC. Amino acids: CASSFGGAPSYNEQFF. Based on the CDR3 plus reference TRBV19 and TRBJ2-1, the full variable domain is DGGITQSPKYLFRKEGQNVTLSCEQNLNHDAMYWYRQDPGQGLRLIYYSQIVNDFQKGDIAEGYSVSREKKESFPLTVTSAQKNPTAFYLCASSFGGAPSYNEQFFGPGTRLTVL.

The chain carries TRBV5-4 and TRBJ2-5, with D possibly being TRBD2 (6 bases). This CDR3 is 13 amino acids long. Germline assignment: CDR1 SGHNT and CDR2 YYREEE (reference sequence). Between the trimmed V and J ends, which lost 4 bases and 7 bases, there was a span of 14 bases. This CDR3 is CASSLTSFGTQYF. The CDR3, as DNA: TGTGCCAGCAGCCTAACTAGCTTTGGGACCCAGTACTTC.

This clone was seen a handful of times. J is TRBJ2-7 and V is TRBV29-1, with D perhaps TRBD1 (5 bases). The CDR3 is 14 residues long. Germline lookup yields CDR1 SQVTM and CDR2 ANQGSEA. V dropped 0 bases and J dropped 3 bases, with 12 bases sitting between them. The CDR3 reads CSVEDGTGVYEQYF. The CDR3 nucleotides are TGCAGCGTTGAAGATGGTACAGGCGTCTACGAGCAGTACTTC.

This chain joins TRBV7-6 and TRBJ1-2, with TRBD1 matching 8 bases. Germline-derived CDR1 and CDR2 are SGHVS and FNYEAQ. The CDR3 runs to 15 residues. V dropped 0 bases and J dropped 4; count of bases not matched to a gene: 4. CDR3 nucleotide sequence: TGTGCCAGCAGCTTAGCTTCCACAGGGGGCTATGGCTACACCTTC. Translated: CASSLASTGGYGYTF.

The J gene is TRBJ2-1, the V gene TRBV29-1; 8 bases line up with TRBD2. The V gene end was trimmed by 1 base and the J gene end by 8 bases; junction bases not matched to a gene: 7. Germline CDR1 is SQVTM and CDR2 is ANQGSEA. This CDR3 comprises 14 residues. The CDR3 loop is CSVEVSGILDEQFF. In DNA form, the CDR3 reads TGCAGCGTTGAAGTTAGCGGGATCCTCGATGAGCAGTTCTTC.

The chain carries TRBV28 and TRBJ1-1; D may be TRBD1 (6 bases). There are 11 residues in the CDR3. The V gene lost 6 bases and the J gene lost 10 bases, with 12 bases spanning the gap. Germline loops: CDR1 MDHEN, CDR2 SYDVKM. The chain's CDR3 is CASSAGGAAFF. CDR3 bases: TGTGCCAGCAGCGCGGGGGGGGCAGCTTTCTTT. The entire variable domain, with the rest obtained from reference TRBV28 and TRBJ1-1, is as follows: DVKVTQSSRYLVKRTGEKVFLECVQDMDHENMFWYRQDPGLGLRLIYFSYDVKMKEKGDIPEGYSVSREKKERFSLILESASTNQTSMYLCASSAGGAAFFGQGTRLTVV.

In this sample, this clone turned up a few times. The chain joins TRBV6-6 to TRBJ1-2, with TRBD1 identical over 8 bases. The trim removed 5 bases at V and 6 bases at J, leaving 8 bases unmatched. The CDR3 has 14 residues. Germline loops: CDR1 MNHNY, CDR2 SVGAGI (reference sequence). CDR3 region: CASSPLGQVDGYTF. The CDR3 coding sequence is TGTGCCAGCAGTCCGTTGGGACAGGTCGATGGCTACACCTTC.

The rearrangement uses TRBV7-2 and TRBJ2-7; possible D gene TRBD2, 6 bases. V was cut by 0 bases and J by 3 bases, with 9 bases left in between. Per germline, CDR1 SGHTA and CDR2 FQGNSA. There are 14 residues in the CDR3. This CDR3 is CASSLAGGNYEQYF. CDR3 DNA sequence: TGTGCCAGCAGCTTAGCGGGGGGAAACTACGAGCAGTACTTC.

As to this clone: Other DNA sequences within the sample encode an identical CDR3. The chain employs TRBV2 and TRBJ2-7, with D unclear. Per the germline V gene, CDR1 is SNHLY and CDR2 is FYNNEI. V dropped 6 bases and J dropped 3 bases, with 3 bases sitting between them. This CDR3 spans 10 amino acids. The CDR3 DNA sequence: TGTGCCAGCAGCGGCTACGAGCAGTACTTC. This gives the protein CASSGYEQYF.

The chain links TRBV18 to TRBJ2-1; TRBD1 aligns across 11 bases. V shed 6 bases, J shed 5 bases, and the junction held 15 bases outside the gene matches. The CDR3 covers 18 residues. Germline CDR1 is KGHSH and CDR2 is LQKENI. The chain's CDR3 is CASSLGQGAWSPNNEQFF. DNA of the CDR3: TGTGCCAGCTCGCTCGGACAGGGGGCCTGGAGTCCTAACAATGAGCAGTTCTTC.

V usage is TRBV15 and J usage is TRBJ2-1; TRBD2 might be the D (6 bases). In germline, CDR1 is LNHNV, CDR2 YYDKDF (reference sequence). Trimming cost V 0 bases and J 6 bases, with 15 bases left between them. CDR3 size: 16 residues. The CDR3 region is CATSRDTTGSGNEQFF. Written as DNA, the CDR3 is TGTGCCACCAGCAGAGATACGACCGGGAGTGGCAATGAGCAGTTCTTC.

The chain carries TRBV5-5 and TRBJ1-3, with D uncertain. V was pared by 4 bases and J by 0 bases, with 8 bases between. This CDR3 spans 14 amino acids. The V gene's germline CDR1 is SGHKS and CDR2 YYEKEE (reference sequence). CDR3 in DNA: TGTGCCAGCAGCGCTTCTAACTCTGGAAACACCATATATTTT. Amino acids: CASSASNSGNTIYF.

The chain is built from TRBV28 and TRBJ1-1, with D maybe TRBD1 (6 bases). Germline assignment: CDR1 MDHEN and CDR2 SYDVKM. The CDR3 runs 16 residues. The V and J ends lost 7 bases and 4 bases respectively, with 22 bases between them. The chain's CDR3 is CASNGGGVGSGTEAFF. CDR3 coding DNA: TGTGCCAGCAATGGGGGGGGCGTTGGGTCGGGCACTGAAGCTTTCTTT. Based on the CDR3 plus reference TRBV28 and TRBJ1-1, the full variable domain is DVKVTQSSRYLVKRTGEKVFLECVQDMDHENMFWYRQDPGLGLRLIYFSYDVKMKEKGDIPEGYSVSREKKERFSLILESASTNQTSMYLCASNGGGVGSGTEAFFGQGTRLTVV.

The chain joins TRBV19 to TRBJ2-7, with 11 bases identical to TRBD2. Looked up from germline, CDR1 is LNHDA and CDR2 is SQIVND (reference sequence). Trimming took 4 bases from V and 3 from J; bases not matched to a gene: 8. CDR3 size: 16 residues. The CDR3 sequence: CASSRGGLAAYYEQYF. DNA for the CDR3: TGTGCCAGTAGTAGGGGGGGACTAGCGGCCTACTACGAGCAGTACTTC.

This sequence joins TRBV28 and TRBJ1-2; D unclear. This CDR3 contains 12 residues. Germline-derived CDR1 and CDR2 are MDHEN and SYDVKM. Trimming cost V 4 bases and J 12 bases, with 15 bases left between them. CDR3 nucleotides: TGTGCCAGCAGTTCCCTTGACGAGGTTCACACCTTC. Translating it yields CASSSLDEVHTF.

This clone was seen a handful of times. The rearrangement links TRBV11-3 to TRBJ1-2; D perhaps matches TRBD1 (5 bases). This CDR3 is built from 11 residues. Germline CDR1 and CDR2: SGHNT and YENEEA. Trimming pared 10 bases from V and 8 bases from J, leaving 14 bases between. The CDR3 spells CAILGGCGYTF. CDR3 bases: TGTGCCATTTTGGGGGGGTGCGGCTACACCTTC.

This chain uses TRBV5-4 with TRBJ2-5; no clear D. The CDR3 spans 14 residues. Trimming took 3 bases from V and 3 from J, leaving 12 bases between them. The germline gives CDR1 SGHNT, CDR2 YYREEE (reference sequence). This CDR3 reads CASSSSGSKETQYF. The CDR3 DNA follows: TGTGCCAGCAGCTCGAGTGGCAGTAAAGAGACCCAGTACTTC.